Sequencing of this TCR beta chain was carried out in a study of T cells after yellow fever vaccination. Broader study findings: Clones that expanded after primary vaccination mostly reappeared after the booster (roughly 96% CD4, approximately 85% CD8). Researchers cautioned that FACS-sorted repertoires could harbor abundant clonotypes contaminating from the bulk population.

Trimming took 6 bases from V and 0 from J; bases not matched to a gene: 6. Germline CDR1 reads DFQATT; CDR2 reads SNEGSKA (reference sequence). CDR3 length: 15 amino acids. This clonotype was picked up many times. Its antigen remains unknown. As TCR cDNA was made by 5'RACE template switching, a universal primer site and UMIs were added. Each CDR3 protein is one row after TCRdb ran MiXCR on the 5' RACE reads. The table shows 200,000 to 300,000 distinct CDR3 sequences, with approximately 3.6% occurring only once. The source is a man younger than 35 who received the YFV17D yellow fever vaccine. The chain uses TRBV20-1 and TRBJ2-3, with 10 nucleotides matching TRBD2. Specimen: PBMCs, collected 15 days after the yellow fever booster vaccination. The CDR3: CSAYRTSGSTDTQYF. The CDR3 DNA follows: TGCAGTGCATACCGGACTAGCGGAAGCACAGATACGCAGTATTTT.